Below, 15 T cell receptor beta chains from the same sample are listed, as sequenced in a study of OX40 agonist ivuxolimab in advanced cancers. Profiled with immunoSEQ multiplex PCR; TCRdb holds only in-frame clones, not every one. The sample includes tens of thousands of clones, 75% to 85% of them seen just once. Sequences were derived from CD4+ or CD8+ T cells sorted from blood, sampled in a trial of the OX40 agonist ivuxolimab. The receptors derive from an adult with an advanced solid tumor such as melanoma, head and neck, liver or kidney cancer.

The rearrangement links TRBV7-6 to TRBJ1-1; D possibly corresponds to TRBD1 (6 bases). The V end lost 3 bases, the J end lost 1 base, and 15 bases lay between the germline ends. Germline V gene lookup returns CDR1 SGHVS and CDR2 FNYEAQ. This CDR3 is 16 amino acids long. CDR3 amino acids: CASSFSQGTANTEAFF. CDR3 coding DNA: TGTGCCAGCAGCTTTTCACAGGGAACGGCGAACACTGAAGCTTTCTTT.

The chain carries TRBV7-9 and TRBJ2-7; D is unclear. This CDR3 is built from 11 residues. The germline CDR1 and CDR2 sequences are SEHNR and FQNEAQ (reference sequence). Trimming removed 3 bases at V and 3 bases at J, with 3 bases between. The CDR3: CASSLNYEQYF. The CDR3 DNA reads TGTGCCAGCAGCTTGAACTACGAGCAGTACTTC.

The chain links TRBV7-9 to TRBJ2-1; no firm D call. The CDR3 is made up of 11 amino acids. Germline CDR1 is SEHNR and CDR2 is FQNEAQ (reference sequence). Trimming cost V 5 bases and J 8 bases, with 7 bases left between them. CDR3 bases: TGTGCCAGCAGCGCCCACGATGAGCAGTTCTTC. It yields the protein CASSAHDEQFF.

The CDR3 bases are TGTGCCTGGAGTTCGGGACAGGGCAATCAGCCCCAGCATTTT. Its translation is CAWSSGQGNQPQHF. V is TRBV30 and J is TRBJ1-5; TRBD1 matches at 8 bases. CDR1 is GTSNPN, CDR2 SVGIG, per germline (reference sequence). V was clipped by 2 bases and J by 2 bases; unmatched bases: 2. The CDR3 is made up of 14 amino acids.

Only a few counts were recorded for this clone. Other DNA sequences from this sample encode an identical CDR3 as well. The V call is TRBV9, the J call TRBJ2-3; 8 nucleotides line up with TRBD2. Germline V gives CDR1 SGDLS, CDR2 YYNGEE. This CDR3 has 17 amino acids. Losses at the gene ends were 0 bases for V and 2 bases for J; bases not matched to a gene: 8. The CDR3 nucleotides read TGTGCCAGCAGCGTAGGTCGGGGGGGAAGTAACACAGATACGCAGTATTTT. This sequence encodes CASSVGRGGSNTDTQYF.

The CDR3 DNA reads TGTGCCAGCAGTTCGGGGCTTGGAAACACCATATATTTT. Translated, it gives CASSSGLGNTIYF. The genes are TRBV28 and TRBJ1-3; the D gene is possibly TRBD1 (5 bases). V was pared by 4 bases and J by 3 bases, with 7 bases between. CDR3 size: 13 residues. The germline V gene has CDR1 MDHEN and CDR2 SYDVKM.

This clone was seen once. V is TRBV5-1 and J is TRBJ1-1, with a weak D call TRBD1 (6 bases). CDR1 is SGHRS and CDR2 is YFSETQ in the germline V gene. V was shortened by 2 bases and J by 2 bases, with 10 bases between the two germline ends. The CDR3 runs to 14 residues. The DNA for the CDR3 is TGCGCCAGCAGCTTCAGGGGATTTAACACTGAAGCTTTCTTT. The encoded protein is CASSFRGFNTEAFF.

This chain connects TRBV27 to TRBJ2-7; D unclear. Germline CDR1 and CDR2: MNHEY and SMNVEV (reference sequence). This CDR3 region has 13 residues. Trimming cost V 3 bases and J 3 bases, with 9 bases left between them. The CDR3 protein is CASSFGLNYEQYF. DNA for the CDR3: TGTGCCAGCAGTTTCGGCCTAAACTACGAGCAGTACTTC.

This clone appeared a few times. The rearrangement links TRBV5-1 to TRBJ2-7, with 10 bases fitting TRBD1. CDR3 length equals 14 residues. The germline V gene has CDR1 SGHRS and CDR2 YFSETQ. V was pared by 2 bases and J by 5 bases, with 4 bases of the junction left unmatched. The CDR3 DNA follows: TGCGCCAGCAGCTTCGGGACAGGGGCCCACGAGCAGTACTTC. Protein sequence: CASSFGTGAHEQYF.

This rearrangement joins TRBV15 to TRBJ1-4; TRBD1 aligns across 12 bases. V shed 3 bases and J 7 bases; nucleotides not matched to a gene: 3. From germline, CDR1 is LNHNV and CDR2 YYDKDF (reference sequence). The CDR3 contains 15 residues. The CDR3 DNA follows: TGTGCCACCAGCAGGGGGGGACAGGGGGCTGAAAAACTGTTTTTT. This encodes CATSRGGQGAEKLFF.

The chain couples TRBV13 to TRBJ2-7; D may correspond to TRBD1 or TRBD2 (5 bases each). CDR1 and CDR2 from the germline V gene are PRHDT and FYEKMQ (reference sequence). V gave up 5 bases and J gave up 6 bases, with 20 bases separating them. The CDR3 has 15 amino acids. The CDR3 DNA sequence: TGTGCCAGCAGCCTAACCCCCGGGGTAAGGGGCGAGCAGTACTTC. Translation gives CASSLTPGVRGEQYF. The whole variable domain, remainder taken from reference TRBV13 and TRBJ2-7, is AAGVIQSPRHLIKEKRETATLKCYPIPRHDTVYWYQQGPGQDPQFLISFYEKMQSDKGSIPDRFSAQQFSDYHSELNMSSLELGDSALYFCASSLTPGVRGEQYFGPGTRLTVT.

The chain couples TRBV6-1 to TRBJ2-7; 9 bases are a match to TRBD1. V was pared by 7 bases and J by 1 base, with 5 bases of the junction left unmatched. This CDR3 spans 14 amino acids. From germline, CDR1 is MNHNS and CDR2 SASEGT. The CDR3 DNA sequence: TGTGCCAGCACGGGACAGGGTCGGTCCTACGAGCAGTACTTC. This encodes CASTGQGRSYEQYF.

This clone has more than one count but fewer than ten. The chain employs TRBV7-2 and TRBJ2-1; D not certain. The CDR3 contains 11 residues. Deletions cut 5 bases from V and 7 bases from J, with 6 bases between. Looked up from germline, CDR1 is SGHTA and CDR2 is FQGNSA. This CDR3 reads CASSQVNEQFF. CDR3 sequence (DNA): TGTGCCAGCAGCCAAGTGAATGAGCAGTTCTTC.

The chain carries TRBV28 and TRBJ1-4, with D unresolved. Germline-derived CDR1 and CDR2 are MDHEN and SYDVKM. V gave up 7 bases and J gave up 8 bases, with 17 bases separating them. This CDR3 region has 14 residues. The CDR3 loop is CASTWSGEGEKLFF. The CDR3 bases are TGTGCCAGCACCTGGTCCGGGGAAGGGGAAAAACTGTTTTTT. Complete variable domain (other parts from reference TRBV28 and TRBJ1-4): DVKVTQSSRYLVKRTGEKVFLECVQDMDHENMFWYRQDPGLGLRLIYFSYDVKMKEKGDIPEGYSVSREKKERFSLILESASTNQTSMYLCASTWSGEGEKLFFGSGTQLSVL.

This clone was seen only once. The chain joins TRBV4-1 to TRBJ1-2; D not resolved. V lost 0 bases and J 6 bases, leaving 8 bases between the germline ends. Germline CDR1 is MGHRA and CDR2 is YSYEKL. CDR3 length equals 13 residues. The CDR3 sequence is CASSQDMGDGYTF. In DNA, the CDR3 is TGCGCCAGCAGCCAAGATATGGGTGATGGCTACACCTTC.